The clone carrying this T cell receptor beta chain was counted only a few times. Its antigen is not identified. Described treatment: oral pan-JAK inhibitor, 5-10 mg twice daily. Peripheral blood and lesional scalp punch biopsies were taken from alopecia areata patients. The CDR3 is 17 residues long. Germline V gene lookup returns CDR1 MNHNS and CDR2 SASEGT. Trimming pared 3 bases from V and 0 bases from J, leaving 15 bases between. After isolation, RNA underwent reverse transcription to generate cDNA as the sequencing template. The repertoire was sequenced with immunoSEQ multiplex PCR; TCRdb's copy has only in-frame clones and lacks some. The table lists around 300,000 clones, about 60% of them singletons. This entry is derived from a study of CD8+ T cells in alopecia areata. Study as a whole: Scoring treated patients' severity relied on the percentage of scalp area affected. Overall study results and limits: Clonality was higher in lesional than normal scalp, especially in alopecia totalis/universalis. With one nonresponder, baseline CD8+ expansion's link to response remains uncertain.

Sample: CD4+ T cells sorted from blood, taken around week 53, from a patient treated with tofacitinib. The chain uses TRBV6-1 and TRBJ2-1; TRBD1 is a possible D gene (6 bases). This sequence originates from a human donor with alopecia areata. For the CDR3, the DNA is TGTGCCAGCAGTGAGACCCGACAGGCCAACTCCTACAATGAGCAGTTCTTC. Translated: CASSETRQANSYNEQFF.